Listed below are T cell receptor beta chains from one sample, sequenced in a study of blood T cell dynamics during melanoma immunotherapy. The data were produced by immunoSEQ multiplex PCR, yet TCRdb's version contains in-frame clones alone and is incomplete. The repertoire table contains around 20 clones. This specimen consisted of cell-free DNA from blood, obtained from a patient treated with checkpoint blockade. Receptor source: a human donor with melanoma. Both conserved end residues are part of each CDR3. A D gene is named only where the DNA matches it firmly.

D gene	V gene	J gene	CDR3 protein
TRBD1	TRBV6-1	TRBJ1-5	CASSDRQGGNQPQHF
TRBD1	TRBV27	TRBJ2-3	CASSTAVRGLDTQYF
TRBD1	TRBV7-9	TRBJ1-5	CASSVGQGSIQPQHF
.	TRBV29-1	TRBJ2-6	CSVEGADSSGANVLTF
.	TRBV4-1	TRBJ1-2	CASSDENRKTYGYTF
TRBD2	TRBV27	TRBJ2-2	CASSPGLADATGELFF
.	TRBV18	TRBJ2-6	CASSSGWDIYSRANVLTF
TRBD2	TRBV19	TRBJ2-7	CASTPRGGRRQYF
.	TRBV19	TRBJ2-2	CATLTAGELFF
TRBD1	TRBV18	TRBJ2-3	CASSPGTGFSTDTQYF